The source of this TCR beta chain is a study of tumor-infiltrating lymphocytes in localized non-small cell lung cancer. With regard to this clone: Its antigen is still unknown.

TCRdb's copy holds only in-frame clones and misses some; the assay was immunoSEQ multiplex PCR. Altogether about 14,000 clones are present, about 70% being singletons, with the ten largest covering about 4%. V lost 0 bases to trimming and J lost 5 bases, with 7 bases between them. CDR3 length equals 13 residues. Germline CDR1 and CDR2: SGHTA and FQGNSA. Study-wide results and caveats: Each assay used a separate piece of the same tissue.

The receptor comes from a human donor with non-small cell lung cancer. Sequencing was carried out using lung tumor tissue. This chain connects TRBV7-2 to TRBJ1-1; D ambiguous. CDR3 sequence: CASSLAQATEAFF. As DNA, the CDR3 is TGTGCCAGCAGCTTAGCGCAGGCGACTGAAGCTTTCTTT.